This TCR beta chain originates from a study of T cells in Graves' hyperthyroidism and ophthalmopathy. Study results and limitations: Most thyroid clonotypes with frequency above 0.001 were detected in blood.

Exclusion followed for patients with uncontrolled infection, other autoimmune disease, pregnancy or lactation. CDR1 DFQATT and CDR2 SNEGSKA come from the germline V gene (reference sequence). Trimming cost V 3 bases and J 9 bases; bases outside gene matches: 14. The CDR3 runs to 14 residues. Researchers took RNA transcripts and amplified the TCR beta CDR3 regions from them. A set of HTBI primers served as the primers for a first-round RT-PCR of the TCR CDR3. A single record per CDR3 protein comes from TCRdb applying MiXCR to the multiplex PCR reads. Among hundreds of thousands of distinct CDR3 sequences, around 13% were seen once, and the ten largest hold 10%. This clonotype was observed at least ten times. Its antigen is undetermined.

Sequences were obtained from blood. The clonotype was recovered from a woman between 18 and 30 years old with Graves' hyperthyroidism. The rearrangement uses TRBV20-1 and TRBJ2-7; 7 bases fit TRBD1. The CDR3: CSASSPLPDRPQYF. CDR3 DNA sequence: TGCAGTGCTAGCTCCCCTCTTCCGGACAGGCCGCAGTACTTC.